These T cell receptor beta chains were read from a single sample in a study of patients and donors after allogeneic stem cell transplantation. Via MiXCR, TCRdb re-called the RT-PCR reads, giving one row per CDR3 protein. The repertoire holds hundreds of thousands of distinct CDR3 sequences, 16% seen once, with around 7.9% in the top ten. The sequenced material came from blood, either unsorted or a sorted T cell fraction (not recorded which). Receptor source: a human donor who was either an allogeneic HSCT recipient or a stem cell or donor lymphocyte infusion donor (not recorded which). It is not recorded whose cells these are; they may come from a transplant donor. The CDR3 runs from the conserved cysteine through the conserved F or W. Each record gives: D gene, J gene, clone size, V gene, CDR3 DNA, CDR3 protein. The D gene is left open where the match is weak. Size is omitted from some rows. Given values are once, few, many or a class for expanded clones.

.,TRBJ1-2,few,TRBV20-1,TGCAGTGCTCGGGTGGGGGGGGTATATGGCTACACCTTC,CSARVGGVYGYTF
.,TRBJ2-7,few,TRBV11-2,TGTGCCAGCAGTCCCGGACTATACCCCTACGAGCAGTACTTC,CASSPGLYPYEQYF
.,TRBJ2-7,few,TRBV12-3/TRBV12-4,TGTGCCAGCAGTCCCGGACCTGAGCAGTACTTC,CASSPGPEQYF
TRBD1,TRBJ2-3,.,TRBV19,TGTGCCAGTAGCCTAGGGGGACAGACCACAGATACGCAGTATTTT,CASSLGGQTTDTQYF
.,TRBJ2-7,.,TRBV5-1,TGCGCCAGCAGCTTGGGAGGGTTGGCAGTAATAGCCTACGAGCAGTACTTC,CASSLGGLAVIAYEQYF
TRBD2,TRBJ2-3,.,TRBV4-3,TGCGCCAGCAGCCAAGATCGGGACGGGGGGTTGGATACGCAGTATTTT,CASSQDRDGGLDTQYF
.,TRBJ1-1,.,TRBV12-3/TRBV12-4,TGTGCCAGCAGTTTAGGACGGCCGGGAGCTGAAGCTTTCTTT,CASSLGRPGAEAFF
.,TRBJ2-7,.,TRBV10-3,TGTGCCATCGGGGTGAGGGGGTACTCCTACGAGCAGTACTTC,CAIGVRGYSYEQYF
TRBD1,TRBJ1-1,once,TRBV29-1,TGCAGCGTTATACCAAGACAGGGTCGCTGGAACACTGAAGCTTTCTTT,CSVIPRQGRWNTEAFF
TRBD1,TRBJ1-4,.,TRBV18,TGTGCCAGCTCACCGGACAGGGGGAAACTGTTTTTT,CASSPDRGKLFF
.,TRBJ2-5,.,TRBV2,TGTGCCAGCAGGAGGCACGTAGAGACCCAGTACTTC,CASRRHVETQYF
TRBD2,TRBJ2-7,.,TRBV5-6,TGTGCCAGCAACACCGGGACTAGCGACATTTCCGAGCAGTACTTC,CASNTGTSDISEQYF
TRBD2,TRBJ2-1,few,TRBV5-1,TGCGCCAGCAGCTTGGAGAACGGGAGGTCCTACAATGAGCAGTTCTTC,CASSLENGRSYNEQFF
.,TRBJ2-7,.,TRBV19,TGTGCCAGTAGTGGGTCCATTCAGGGGAGCTCCTACGAGCAGTACTTC,CASSGSIQGSSYEQYF
.,TRBJ1-2,.,TRBV7-8,TGTGCCAGCAGCTTAGGACACCGGGCAGTCTCCGAGGACTATGGCTACACCTTC,CASSLGHRAVSEDYGYTF
.,TRBJ1-6,many,TRBV5-1,TGCGCCAGCCGACAGAATAATTCACCCCTCCACTTT,CASRQNNSPLHF
TRBD2,TRBJ2-1,.,TRBV9,TGTGCCAGCAGCGTAGTTGGGCTAGCGGGGGGGTACAATGAGCAGTTCTTC,CASSVVGLAGGYNEQFF
.,TRBJ1-2,many,TRBV12-3/TRBV12-4,TGTGCCAGCAGTCCCGGGTACGCTAACTATGGCTACACCTTC,CASSPGYANYGYTF
TRBD2,TRBJ2-7,.,TRBV5-1,TGCGCCAGCAGCCCCGCCGGGACTAGCACGGAGCAGTACTTC,CASSPAGTSTEQYF
TRBD1,TRBJ2-5,.,TRBV9,TGTGCCAGCGCAGGGGGCGGGGAGACCCAGTACTTC,CASAGGGETQYF
TRBD1,TRBJ2-3,.,TRBV20-1,TGCAGTGCTAGGAGGGACAGGGGATATACGCAGTATTTT,CSARRDRGYTQYF
.,TRBJ2-3,few,TRBV4-3,TGCGCCAGCAGCCAAGATGGTAGGGTCGGAGATACGCAGTATTTT,CASSQDGRVGDTQYF
TRBD2,TRBJ2-3,.,TRBV11-1,TGTGCCAGCAGCCTCGGGAGGGCCCCAGATACGCAGTATTTT,CASSLGRAPDTQYF
TRBD1,TRBJ1-5,.,TRBV15,TGTGCCACCAGCAGAGGGTGGGCGAGGGGGCGCGGAAATCAGCCCCAGCATTTT,CATSRGWARGRGNQPQHF
.,TRBJ1-1,.,TRBV4-1,TGCGCCAGCAGCCATCCCGGACCGAAACTTAGGAACACTGAAGCTTTCTTT,CASSHPGPKLRNTEAFF
.,TRBJ2-1,.,TRBV7-9,TGTGCCAGCAGCCCGATTGGGTCCCCTTACAATGAGCAGTTCTTC,CASSPIGSPYNEQFF
.,TRBJ2-7,.,TRBV2,TGTGCCAGCAGTAGACAGGGACTTCGTGAGCAGTACTTC,CASSRQGLREQYF
.,TRBJ2-1,.,TRBV20-1,TGCAGTGCAAAAGACAAAATGAGGGGCTACAATGAGCAGTTCTTC,CSAKDKMRGYNEQFF
.,TRBJ2-2,.,TRBV12-3/TRBV12-4,TGTGCCAGCAGTCGTCGGAGTAGCGGGAACACCGGGGAGCTGTTTTTT,CASSRRSSGNTGELFF
TRBD1,TRBJ1-6,.,TRBV5-1,TGCGCCAGCAGCTCCGACAGGGCCGATTCACCCCTCCACTTT,CASSSDRADSPLHF
.,TRBJ2-7,.,TRBV27,TGTGCCAGCAGTCAGGAGAAAGGTTACGAGCAGTACTTC,CASSQEKGYEQYF
.,TRBJ1-2,once,TRBV7-2,TGTGCCAGCAGCTTACGCAGGGCGGCTGGCTACACCTTC,CASSLRRAAGYTF
.,TRBJ2-5,.,TRBV5-1,TGCGCCAGCAGCTTGGCCAAAGGCGGCGGGACCGGGGAGACCCAGTACTTC,CASSLAKGGGTGETQYF
TRBD1,TRBJ1-6,few,TRBV12-3/TRBV12-4,TGTGCCAGCTCAGGGGGAAATTCACCCCTCCACTTT,CASSGGNSPLHF
TRBD1,TRBJ1-5,.,TRBV3-1,TGTGCCAGCAGCCAGCCTGACAGGGTTCTCAATCAGCCCCAGCATTTT,CASSQPDRVLNQPQHF
TRBD2,TRBJ2-1,.,TRBV6-5,TGTGCCAGCAGTTATATCCAGGGGGCTAGCGGGGGCATTTACAATGAGCAGTTCTTC,CASSYIQGASGGIYNEQFF
.,TRBJ1-4,.,TRBV24-1,TGTGCCACCAGTCGGGCAGGGAAGGAAAAACTGTTTTTT,CATSRAGKEKLFF
TRBD1,TRBJ1-2,.,TRBV5-4,TGTGCCAGCAGCTGGGGACAGAACTATGGCTACACCTTC,CASSWGQNYGYTF
TRBD1,TRBJ2-7,.,TRBV7-9,TGTGCCAGCAGCGAGAACAGGGGTCGGGACGAGCAGTACTTC,CASSENRGRDEQYF
.,TRBJ1-6,.,TRBV12-3/TRBV12-4,TGTGCCAGCAGCCACGACAGACCACATTCACCCCTCCACTTT,CASSHDRPHSPLHF